Following are 21 T cell receptor beta chains from one sample sequenced in a study of identical twins. TCRdb re-derived calls from the 5' RACE reads in MiXCR, one entry per CDR3 protein. The top ten hold 0.25% to 0.3% of the sample, which has 1.5 million to 2 million distinct CDR3 sequences, around 29% seen once. The sequenced sample was cord blood. The receptors were sampled from a newborn girl in good health.

This clonotype was observed a few times. The V and J genes are TRBV7-2 and TRBJ2-3; D assignment may be TRBD1 or TRBD2 (6 bases each). CDR1 and CDR2 (germline): SGHTA, FQGNSA. Deletions cut 0 bases from V and 2 bases from J, with 12 bases between. The CDR3 consists of 16 residues. CDR3 in DNA: TGTGCCAGCAGCTTAGCTGGGGGGCCAACCACAGATACGCAGTATTTT. This translates into CASSLAGGPTTDTQYF.

This rearrangement joins TRBV29-1 to TRBJ2-1; TRBD2 aligns across 9 bases. CDR1 and CDR2 from the germline V gene are SQVTM and ANQGSEA. The CDR3 contains 15 residues. V shed 3 bases, J shed 9 bases, and the junction held 12 bases outside the gene matches. The CDR3 region is CSVDGDAGGYGEQFF. CDR3 sequence (DNA): TGCAGCGTTGATGGTGACGCGGGAGGGTATGGTGAGCAGTTCTTC.

Comments on this clonotype: A much larger clone lies one base from this, so it may be a read error. V is TRBV2 and J is TRBJ2-3; 7 bases are shared with TRBD2. The germline CDR1 and CDR2 sequences are SNHLY and FYNNEI. J gave up 4 bases and V 6 bases, and 10 bases lay outside the gene matches. The CDR3 has 15 amino acids. CDR3: CASRASGSSADTQYF. The CDR3 region has the DNA TGTGCCAGCAGAGCTAGCGGATCCAGCGCAGATACGCAGTATTTT.

Regarding this clonotype: A much larger clone sits a single nucleotide away, making a read error possible. This rearrangement joins TRBV15 to TRBJ2-3, with D maybe TRBD1 (5 bases). The CDR3 extends over 16 amino acids. With 5 bases removed from V and 6 bases from J, the gap between germline ends came to 21 bases. Per germline, CDR1 LNHNV and CDR2 YYDKDF (reference sequence). CDR3 sequence (DNA): TGTGCCACCAGCCACCAAGCACAGGAACTTAAGGATACGCAGTATTTT. Amino acids: CATSHQAQELKDTQYF.

This CDR3 is CASSQDQGAYEQFF. The CDR3 DNA follows: TGCGCCAGCAGCCAAGATCAGGGGGCTTATGAGCAGTTCTTC. The genes are TRBV4-1 and TRBJ2-1; 8 bases line up with TRBD1. CDR1 and CDR2 (germline): MGHRA, YSYEKL. Losses at the gene ends were 0 bases for V and 8 bases for J; bases not matched to a gene: 3. The CDR3 is 14 amino acids.

This clonotype was observed at least ten times. DNA for the CDR3: TGTGCCATCAGCCCGGGACTGGATGGTTCTAACCAAGAGACCCAGTACTTC. Protein: CAISPGLDGSNQETQYF. The chain couples TRBV10-3 to TRBJ2-5; TRBD2 might be the D (6 bases). The germline V and J ends were trimmed by 6 bases and 0 bases, with 20 bases remaining between them. The germline V gene encodes CDR1 ENHRY and CDR2 SYGVKD. The CDR3 sequence is 17 residues long.

This clonotype has more than one count but fewer than ten. The chain is built from TRBV7-6 and TRBJ2-3; TRBD2 matches 13 bases. The germline gives CDR1 SGHVS, CDR2 FNYEAQ. The junction had 4 bases not matched to a gene; V was cut back by 3 bases and J by 4 bases. This CDR3 contains 16 residues. The CDR3 DNA is TGTGCCAGCAGCTTTGGACTAGCGGGAGCCCCAGATACGCAGTATTTT. It is translated as CASSFGLAGAPDTQYF.

This clonotype was seen more than once but under ten times. One junction end disagrees with the germline gene, perhaps due to a read error. The CDR3 bases are TGTGCTAGCAGCTTTGGGTACACTCCTCCTAACAATGAGCAGTTCTTC. It specifies CASSFGYTPPNNEQFF. The chain uses TRBV7-7 and TRBJ2-1; D is unresolved. The germline gives CDR1 SSHAT, CDR2 FNYEAQ (reference sequence). The CDR3 has 16 amino acids.

The chain carries TRBV4-1 and TRBJ1-2, with unresolved D. This CDR3 spans 14 amino acids. Germline values: CDR1 MGHRA, CDR2 YSYEKL. Trimming took off 1 base at V and 2 bases at J, with 8 bases between the two ends. The CDR3 here is CASSQVFRNYGYTF. DNA of the CDR3: TGCGCCAGCAGCCAAGTCTTCCGGAACTATGGCTACACCTTC.

V is TRBV3-1 and J is TRBJ1-5, with 8 bases identical to TRBD1. V lost 1 base and J lost 7; bases outside the gene matches: 9. Germline lookup yields CDR1 LGHDT and CDR2 YNNKEL (reference sequence). CDR3 length equals 16 residues. The CDR3 spells CASSQAGGNLNQPQHF. The CDR3, as DNA: TGTGCCAGCAGCCAAGCAGGGGGCAATCTCAACCAGCCCCAGCATTTT. The entire variable domain, with the rest obtained from reference TRBV3-1 and TRBJ1-5, is as follows: DTAVSQTPKYLVTQMGNDKSIKCEQNLGHDTMYWYKQDSKKFLKIMFSYNNKELIINETVPNRFSPKSPDKAHLNLHINSLELGDSAVYFCASSQAGGNLNQPQHFGDGTRLSIL.

Only a few counts were recorded for this clonotype. The CDR3 nucleotides read TGTGCCAGCAGTAACCGGGACAAAGGCAATCAGCCCCAGCATTTT. The encoded protein is CASSNRDKGNQPQHF. V and J are TRBV6-6 and TRBJ1-5, with D perhaps matching TRBD1 (6 bases). Germline-derived CDR1 and CDR2 are MNHNY and SVGAGI (reference sequence). This CDR3 region has 15 residues. V gave up 5 bases and J gave up 2 bases, with 13 bases separating them.

This clonotype showed up just a few times. The V and J genes are TRBV29-1 and TRBJ2-5; TRBD2 matches 7 bases. With V trimmed by 2 bases and J by 6 bases, 15 bases remained unmatched. Germline V gene lookup returns CDR1 SQVTM and CDR2 ANQGSEA. This CDR3 is built from 16 residues. CDR3 nucleotides: TGCAGCGTTGAATACTTTGTTGGCGGCGGGAGTCAGACCCAGTACTTC. It translates to CSVEYFVGGGSQTQYF.

This clonotype has only a few counts. The chain carries TRBV20-1 and TRBJ2-4; 9 bases map to TRBD2. The DNA end is more similar to TRBJ2-5, so the J call may be wrong. The germline gives CDR1 DFQATT, CDR2 SNEGSKA (reference sequence). The CDR3 spans 13 residues. The CDR3 DNA reads as TGCAGTGCTACGCGGGGGGGCGGTGGGACCCAGTACTTC. Translation: CSATRGGGGTQYF.

This clonotype was found many times. The chain carries TRBV12-3 or TRBV12-4 and TRBJ2-5; TRBD2 agrees at 12 bases. This CDR3 is built from 20 residues. The junction had 15 bases not matched to a gene; V was cut back by 1 base and J by 3 bases. The CDR3 bases are TGTGCCAGCAGTTTAGACAGGACTAGCGGGGCGAAGGATCTCGAAGAGACCCAGTACTTC. Its translation: CASSLDRTSGAKDLEETQYF.

This clonotype was counted a few times. The CDR3 is CSAPPGDRGKTQYF. The CDR3 DNA reads TGCAGTGCCCCACCGGGGGACCGCGGCAAGACCCAGTACTTC. This chain joins TRBV20-1 and TRBJ2-5, with D maybe TRBD2 (6 bases). Germline values: CDR1 DFQATT, CDR2 SNEGSKA (reference sequence). V was clipped by 6 bases and J by 6 bases, with 20 bases between them. CDR3 length equals 14 residues.

The chain recombines TRBV7-2 with TRBJ2-5; D might be TRBD1 (6 bases). V was shortened by 1 base and J by 4 bases, with 13 bases between the two germline ends. The CDR3 consists of 15 residues. The V gene's germline CDR1 is SGHTA and CDR2 FQGNSA. CDR3 sequence (DNA): TGTGCCAGCAGCTTAGGCCCTCGAGGGGGAGAGACCCAGTACTTC. This gives the protein CASSLGPRGGETQYF.

This sequence joins TRBV5-8 and TRBJ2-7; perhaps TRBD2 as D (7 bases). The V gene lost 0 bases and the J gene lost 2 bases, with 27 bases spanning the gap. CDR1 SGHTS and CDR2 YDEGEE come from the germline V gene. The CDR3 extends over 20 amino acids. CDR3 region: CASSLGRGALFAGVAYEQYF. As DNA, the CDR3 is TGTGCCAGCAGCTTGGGCAGGGGCGCCCTTTTTGCGGGAGTGGCCTACGAGCAGTACTTC. The whole variable domain, filled in from reference TRBV5-8 and TRBJ2-7, reads EAGVTQSPTHLIKTRGQQATLRCSPISGHTSVYWYQQALGLGLQFLLWYDEGEERNRGNFPPRFSGRQFPNYSSELNVNALELEDSALYLCASSLGRGALFAGVAYEQYFGPGTRLTVT.

The chain uses TRBV20-1 and TRBJ2-3; D may correspond to TRBD1 or TRBD2 (6 bases each). The germline gives CDR1 DFQATT, CDR2 SNEGSKA (reference sequence). Trimming took 4 bases from V and 7 from J, leaving 9 bases between them. The CDR3 is made up of 11 amino acids. CDR3 sequence: CSAMGGYTQYF. CDR3 in DNA: TGCAGTGCTATGGGGGGCTATACGCAGTATTTT.

This clonotype was seen a handful of times. The rearrangement uses TRBV20-1 and TRBJ2-7; D gene unclear. V was pared by 1 base and J by 1 base, with 14 bases between. The CDR3 loop spans 15 amino acids. The germline CDR1 and CDR2 sequences are DFQATT and SNEGSKA (reference sequence). The CDR3, as DNA: TGCAGTGCTAGAGCCGCCCTCCCCCAGTCCTACGAGCAGTACTTC. Translation gives CSARAALPQSYEQYF.

This clonotype was detected a few times. V is TRBV7-2 and J is TRBJ2-7, with 7 bases fitting TRBD2. The CDR3 length is 16 residues. J gave up 4 bases and V 5 bases, and 14 bases lay outside the gene matches. The germline CDR1 and CDR2 sequences are SGHTA and FQGNSA. In nucleotides, the CDR3 is TGTGCCAGCAGCGCAACCAGCGGGGTTCTTAGTTACGAGCAGTACTTC. Protein product: CASSATSGVLSYEQYF.

With respect to this clonotype: Sequence at one end of the junction differs from germline and may be a read error. The chain combines TRBV20-1 with TRBJ1-1, with D perhaps matching TRBD1 (5 bases). The CDR3 runs to 13 residues. The V gene's germline CDR1 is DFQATT and CDR2 SNEGSKA (reference sequence). CDR3: CSTRTDRNTEAFF. The CDR3 DNA follows: TGCAGTACTAGGACCGACAGGAACACTGAAGCTTTCTTT.